The rows below give T cell receptor beta chains drawn from one sample of a study of naive and memory T cell subsets. TCRdb reprocessed the 5' RACE reads via MiXCR and lists one record per CDR3 protein. The data contain about 21,000 distinct CDR3 sequences, over 3.5% of them seen just once; the ten biggest clones take up 7% to 9.5%. All receptors derive from a male donor in good health. Both conserved end residues are part of each CDR3. Each record gives: clone size, D gene, V gene, J gene, CDR3 DNA, CDR3 protein. The D gene is left open where the match is weak. The size field is filled for only some rows; it gives once, few, many or a size class.

many	TRBD1	TRBV18	TRBJ2-1	TGTGCCAGCTCAGCACGACAGGGGAGCTCCTACAATGAGCAGTTCTTC	CASSARQGSSYNEQFF
many	.	TRBV7-9	TRBJ1-1	TGTGCCAGCAGCTTAGGGGGGACTGAGGGAACTGAAGCTTTCTTT	CASSLGGTEGTEAFF
many	.	TRBV5-1	TRBJ1-6	TGCGCCAGCAGCTTGGCCGGACGTTCACCCCTCCACTTT	CASSLAGRSPLHF
medium-sized	TRBD2	TRBV18	TRBJ2-7	TGTGCCAGCTCACCTTGGGTCCTAGCGGGATATTCCTACGAGCAGTACTTC	CASSPWVLAGYSYEQYF
many	.	TRBV20-1	TRBJ1-5	TGCAGTGCTAGAAAGGACAGCCCCAATCAGCCCCAGCATTTT	CSARKDSPNQPQHF
many	.	TRBV29-1	TRBJ2-6	TGCAGCGTCGCCACCCAGGGGTCTGGGGCCAACGTCCTGACTTTC	CSVATQGSGANVLTF
many	TRBD1	TRBV6-5	TRBJ2-7	TGTGCCAGCAGTAACCCTCGACAGGGGGTCGACGAGCAGTACTTC	CASSNPRQGVDEQYF
many	TRBD1	TRBV6-2/TRBV6-3	TRBJ2-2	TGTGCCAGCAGACAACAGGGGTTCACCGGGGAGCTGTTTTTT	CASRQQGFTGELFF
many	TRBD2	TRBV6-2/TRBV6-3	TRBJ2-1	TGTGCCAGCAGTTACGCGGGACTAGCGGCCAACAATGAGCAGTTCTTC	CASSYAGLAANNEQFF
many	.	TRBV18	TRBJ1-1	TGTGCCAGCTCACCACCGTACAGGGCGGGTACTGAAGCTTTCTTT	CASSPPYRAGTEAFF
.	.	TRBV19	TRBJ2-7	TGTGCCAGTAGTAAAGGTGTGAACTCTTTCTACGAGCAGTACTTC	CASSKGVNSFYEQYF
few	TRBD2	TRBV7-2	TRBJ2-3	TGTGCCAGCAGCTTATGGAGCGGGGTCACAGATACGCAGTATTTT	CASSLWSGVTDTQYF
many	.	TRBV7-3	TRBJ2-7	TGTGCCAGCAGCTCCCAGGGCGGGGAGTACGAGCAGTACTTC	CASSSQGGEYEQYF
many	.	TRBV12-3/TRBV12-4	TRBJ2-1	TGTGCCAGCAGTCCCGGTACAGGGAAGTCCTACAATGAGCAGTTCTTC	CASSPGTGKSYNEQFF
many	TRBD1	TRBV2	TRBJ1-6	TGTGCCATTTCGGAGAGGGGGCTTTCAAATTCACCCCTCCACTTT	CAISERGLSNSPLHF
many	.	TRBV6-6	TRBJ2-4	TGTGCCAGCAGTTACTCGGTCGGGGGAGCCAAAAACATTCAGTACTTC	CASSYSVGGAKNIQYF
many	TRBD2	TRBV6-6	TRBJ2-7	TGTGCCAGCAGTTACCGCGGGGTCGGTAGCGGGAGCTCCTACGAGCAGTACTTC	CASSYRGVGSGSSYEQYF
many	TRBD2	TRBV10-3	TRBJ2-5	TGTGCCATCAGTGAGGGGAGGGCGATGGAGACCCAGTACTTC	CAISEGRAMETQYF
many	.	TRBV29-1	TRBJ2-2	TGCAGCGTTGAACTGAGACAGGACACCGGGGAGCTGTTTTTT	CSVELRQDTGELFF
many	.	TRBV11-2	TRBJ2-2	TGTGCCAGCAGTCCACAAGGGGAGCTGTTTTTT	CASSPQGELFF
many	TRBD1	TRBV10-3	TRBJ1-1	TGTGCCATCAGAGCCAAAACCGACAGGGCCTGGGACACTGAAGCTTTCTTT	CAIRAKTDRAWDTEAFF
many	.	TRBV10-2	TRBJ2-6	TGCGCCAGCAGCGAACAGGGATCTGGGGCCAACGTCCTGACTTTC	CASSEQGSGANVLTF
many	.	TRBV19	TRBJ2-5	TGTGCCAGTAGTAGAACGGATCAAGAGACCCAGTACTTC	CASSRTDQETQYF
many	.	TRBV11-2	TRBJ2-4	TGTGCCAGCAGCCAAGAACAGGGCCCCAAAAACATTCAGTACTTC	CASSQEQGPKNIQYF
many	TRBD2	TRBV6-6	TRBJ2-1	TGTGCCAGCAGTGCCAGCGGGAGTGACTACAATGAGCAGTTCTTC	CASSASGSDYNEQFF
many	TRBD1	TRBV9	TRBJ2-7	TGTGCCAGCAGCGTAGATCAGCAGGGGGTGGACGAGCAGTACTTC	CASSVDQQGVDEQYF
many	TRBD2	TRBV5-1	TRBJ2-1	TGCGCCAGCAGCTACACTAGCGGAGAGCAGTTCTTC	CASSYTSGEQFF
few	.	TRBV19	TRBJ1-5	TGTGCCAGTAGTGATACCGGGACCTATTATAGCAATCAGCCCCAGCATTTT	CASSDTGTYYSNQPQHF
many	TRBD2	TRBV12-3/TRBV12-4	TRBJ2-3	TGTGCCAGCAGGTTTCGACTAGCGGGGGGACCAGATACGCAGTATTTT	CASRFRLAGGPDTQYF
.	TRBD2	TRBV6-1	TRBJ2-3	TGTGCCAGCACTCTTAGCGGGGGGGCGGGTACGCAGTATTTT	CASTLSGGAGTQYF
many	TRBD1	TRBV24-1	TRBJ2-5	TGTGCCACCAGTGATTTGGGACAGGGCCTCCAAGAGACCCAGTACTTC	CATSDLGQGLQETQYF
many	TRBD1	TRBV10-3	TRBJ2-6	TGTGCCATCAGGTCATCCGGGACAGGTTCCTCTGGGGCCAACGTCCTGACTTTC	CAIRSSGTGSSGANVLTF
many	.	TRBV4-1	TRBJ2-5	TGCGCCAGCAGCCAAGATCTCCGTGCAACCGAAGAGACCCAGTACTTC	CASSQDLRATEETQYF
many	TRBD2	TRBV19	TRBJ2-3	TGTGCCAGTACGGGACTAGCGGGAGGGATTGATACGCAGTATTTT	CASTGLAGGIDTQYF
.	TRBD1	TRBV9	TRBJ1-6	TGTGCCAGCAGCGCCGGGACAGACAATTCACCCCTCCACTTT	CASSAGTDNSPLHF
medium-sized	.	TRBV20-1	TRBJ1-2	TGCAGTGCTCTAGGAACCAACTATGGCTACACCTTC	CSALGTNYGYTF
many	.	TRBV27	TRBJ1-1	TGTGCCAGCAGCCCCGGACAGTTGAACACTGAAGCTTTCTTT	CASSPGQLNTEAFF
few	.	TRBV6-2/TRBV6-3	TRBJ2-6	TGTGCCAGCAGTTATCCGTCGACAGCGCAGGGGGCCAACGTCCTGACTTTC	CASSYPSTAQGANVLTF
many	TRBD2	TRBV4-1	TRBJ2-1	TGCGCCAGCAGCCGCGTGATAGCGGGGGGGGGTGAGCAGTTCTTC	CASSRVIAGGGEQFF
many	TRBD1	TRBV27	TRBJ2-3	TGTGCCAGCAGTTTCCGGGACAGGTCCTCGGGAGATACGCAGTATTTT	CASSFRDRSSGDTQYF
many	.	TRBV29-1	TRBJ2-3	TGCAGCGTGCGGGACTTTGCTTCGAGAGATACGCAGTATTTT	CSVRDFASRDTQYF
many	TRBD1	TRBV5-1	TRBJ1-2	TGCGCCAGCAGCCTACACGGGACAGGGGACTATGGCTACACCTTC	CASSLHGTGDYGYTF
few	.	TRBV19	TRBJ1-2	TGTGCCAGTAGCCACGACTTCGAGTCTGGGCAGGGCTATGGCTACACCTTC	CASSHDFESGQGYGYTF
many	.	TRBV28	TRBJ2-1	TGTGCCAGCAGTTTAATGGCGGGGATCTCCTACAATGAGCAGTTCTTC	CASSLMAGISYNEQFF
medium-sized	.	TRBV20-1	TRBJ2-1	TGCAGTGCTACTCCCGGGGACCACCAGTTGGATGAGCAGTTCTTC	CSATPGDHQLDEQFF
many	.	TRBV5-1	TRBJ2-1	TGCGCCAGCAGCTTGTCTCTAGCCACCTCCTACAATGAGCAGTTCTTC	CASSLSLATSYNEQFF
many	.	TRBV6-6	TRBJ1-1	TGTGCCAGCAGTTCCATACTCGGGACTGAAGCTTTCTTT	CASSSILGTEAFF
many	.	TRBV7-2	TRBJ1-4	TGTGCCAGCAGCTTAGCGTTCGGGGGGCGTGAAAAACTGTTTTTT	CASSLAFGGREKLFF
many	.	TRBV7-6	TRBJ2-5	TGTGCCAGCAGCCCACCGACAGCTGGGTCTTCGGGGACCCAGTACTTC	CASSPPTAGSSGTQYF
many	.	TRBV27	TRBJ1-6	TGTGCCAGCAGTTTGTCCCTCGGGGGCGAATCACCCCTCCACTTT	CASSLSLGGESPLHF
.	TRBD2	TRBV15	TRBJ2-3	TGTGCCACCAGCAGAGACCGAGCGACTAGCGGGAGTGAAGATACGCAGTATTTT	CATSRDRATSGSEDTQYF